This TCR beta chain was sequenced for a study of T cell repertoires in aging, cancer and after chemotherapy. Turning to the study itself: Over several months to years, re-sampled healthy donor repertoires clearly shared clones. The study's findings and limits: Compared with age-matched healthy donors, untreated hematological or solid cancer patients showed higher blood TCR clonality. In each cancer cohort, median generation probability increased across chemotherapy, suggesting thymic output rebounded.

This clonotype occurred a few times. What it binds is unknown. The CDR3 extends over 14 amino acids. Deletions cut 6 bases from V and 5 bases from J, with 14 bases between. Rearranged V-D-J TRB sequences were amplified with a mixed TRB-A/B primer pool. Via MiXCR, TCRdb re-called the multiplex PCR reads, giving one row per CDR3 protein. The repertoire consists of around 8,900 distinct CDR3 sequences, with less than 40% occurring once and the leading ten covering more than 3%. Peripheral blood genomic DNA, not sorted cells or RNA, was the template. Material: blood. The chain employs TRBV12-3 or TRBV12-4 and TRBJ2-1; possible D gene TRBD2, 5 bases. This receptor was identified in a human donor in good health. The CDR3, as DNA: TGTGCCAGCAGATTAACGGGGTTCGACAATGAGCAGTTCTTC. Translation gives CASRLTGFDNEQFF.